This T cell receptor (beta chain) was captured in a study of T cells in narcolepsy. Points from the study as a whole: No autoreactive T cell clone sequences appeared in some memory CD4+ repertoires. Comparing one patient's CSF and blood CD4+ clonotypes highlighted HCRT- and TRIB2-specific autoreactive clonotypes. Reportedly, autoreactive clonotypes were serially detected in patients' blood but not controls'.

Details on this clone: Its target is unknown.

Germline-derived CDR1 and CDR2 are MNHEY and SMNVEV (reference sequence). The CDR3 loop spans 13 amino acids. V shed 3 bases and J shed 8 bases, with 13 bases lying between them. Sequenced by immunoSEQ multiplex PCR; TCRdb stores in-frame clones only, minus some. The table records some 30,000 clones, about 76% of them present only once. This clonotype was sampled from a human donor with narcolepsy. J is TRBJ1-2 and V is TRBV27; unclear D gene. The sample comprised CD45RA- memory CD4+ T cells from PBMCs. Here the CDR3 reads CASSFRTGGGYTF. Written as DNA, the CDR3 is TGTGCCAGCAGTTTCCGGACCGGAGGAGGCTACACCTTC.